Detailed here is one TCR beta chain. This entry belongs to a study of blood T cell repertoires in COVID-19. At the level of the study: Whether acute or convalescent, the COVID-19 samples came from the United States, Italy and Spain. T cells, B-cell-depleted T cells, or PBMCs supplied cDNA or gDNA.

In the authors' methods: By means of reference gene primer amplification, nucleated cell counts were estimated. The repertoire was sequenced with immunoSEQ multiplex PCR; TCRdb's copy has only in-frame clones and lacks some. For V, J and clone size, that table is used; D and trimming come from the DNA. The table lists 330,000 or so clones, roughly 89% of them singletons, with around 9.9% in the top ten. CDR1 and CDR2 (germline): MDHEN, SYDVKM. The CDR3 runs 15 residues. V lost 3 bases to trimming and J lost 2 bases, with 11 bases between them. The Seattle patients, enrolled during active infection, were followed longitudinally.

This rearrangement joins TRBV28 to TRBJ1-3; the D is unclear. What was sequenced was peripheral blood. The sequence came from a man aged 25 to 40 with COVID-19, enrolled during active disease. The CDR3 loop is CASSLGKGAGNTIYF. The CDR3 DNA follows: TGTGCCAGCAGTTTGGGAAAGGGAGCTGGAAACACCATATATTTT.